The source of this T cell receptor beta chain is a study of blood T cell repertoires in COVID-19. For the study at large: The samples span acute and convalescent COVID-19 from the United States, Italy and Spain. The analysed material was cDNA or gDNA that came from T cells, B-cell-depleted T cells, or PBMCs.

In the study's own analysis: It was from reference gene primer amplification that nucleated cell counts were estimated. TCRdb's table, derived via immunoSEQ multiplex PCR, lists solely in-frame clones and lacks some. The V and J calls and clone size were taken over from that table, and D and trimming were inferred from the DNA. The repertoire holds about 78,000 clones, with about 89% as singletons. Germline lookup yields CDR1 MGHRA and CDR2 YSYEKL. The CDR3 runs to 17 residues. V was cut by 0 bases and J by 2 bases, with 14 bases left in between. This receptor was obtained from a man in his fifties with active or convalescent COVID-19. Sequencing was done on a sample of peripheral blood. V and J are TRBV4-1 and TRBJ2-4, with D uncertain. CDR3 residues: CASSQDQSGTSKNIQYF. CDR3 bases: TGCGCCAGCAGCCAAGACCAGTCAGGCACCTCCAAAAACATTCAGTACTTC.